The rows below give T cell receptor beta chains drawn from one sample of a study of blood T cell repertoires in COVID-19. The data were produced by immunoSEQ multiplex PCR, yet TCRdb's version contains in-frame clones alone and is incomplete. The sample records fewer than 650,000 clones, 85% to 90% being singletons. The sequencing sample was made of peripheral blood. The receptors stem from a woman aged 45-59 years with COVID-19, enrolled during active disease. CDR3s include the opening cysteine and the closing phenylalanine or tryptophan. The D gene is left open where the match is weak. Part of the rows lack a size; the others show once, few, many or a class for expanded clones.

j_call: TRBJ1-1; clone_size: -; v_call: TRBV2; d_call: -; cdr3_nt: TGTGCCAGCACTTTCTCAGGAAACACTGAAGCTTTCTTT; cdr3_aa: CASTFSGNTEAFF
j_call: TRBJ2-2; clone_size: once; v_call: TRBV29-1; d_call: -; cdr3_nt: TGCAGCGTAGGGGACACCGGGGAGCTGTTTTTT; cdr3_aa: CSVGDTGELFF
j_call: TRBJ2-3; clone_size: -; v_call: TRBV6-1; d_call: -; cdr3_nt: TGTGCCAGCAGTGAAGGGCCAGGGACAGATACGCAGTATTTT; cdr3_aa: CASSEGPGTDTQYF
j_call: TRBJ2-3; clone_size: -; v_call: TRBV4-2; d_call: -; cdr3_nt: TGTGCCAGCAGCCAAGGGGGCGGGGTGGTAGATACGCAGTATTTT; cdr3_aa: CASSQGGGVVDTQYF
j_call: TRBJ2-3; clone_size: -; v_call: TRBV27; d_call: -; cdr3_nt: TGTGCCAGCAGCCGACCACACGACAGTTTTAGCACAGATACGCAGTATTTT; cdr3_aa: CASSRPHDSFSTDTQYF
j_call: TRBJ1-6; clone_size: -; v_call: TRBV6-2/TRBV6-3; d_call: -; cdr3_nt: TGTGCCAGCAGCCCTGGGGGCAGCTCCTATAATTCACCCCTCCACTTT; cdr3_aa: CASSPGGSSYNSPLHF
j_call: TRBJ2-7; clone_size: -; v_call: TRBV19; d_call: -; cdr3_nt: TGTGCCAGTAGTCCCCGGGTAGGGAGGCTTTACGAGCAGTACTTC; cdr3_aa: CASSPRVGRLYEQYF
j_call: TRBJ2-3; clone_size: -; v_call: TRBV7-3; d_call: TRBD2; cdr3_nt: TGTGCCAGCAGCTTAACGGGATCCCGCGGGGGGGCCGGAGATACGCAGTATTTT; cdr3_aa: CASSLTGSRGGAGDTQYF
j_call: TRBJ2-2; clone_size: -; v_call: TRBV3-1/TRBV3-2; d_call: TRBD2; cdr3_nt: TGTGCCAGCAGCCAACATCCGGGGGGAGGTACCGGGGAGCTGTTTTTT; cdr3_aa: CASSQHPGGGTGELFF
j_call: TRBJ1-1; clone_size: -; v_call: TRBV11-2; d_call: -; cdr3_nt: TGTGCCAGCAGCTTAGCAGGATCTGAAGCTTTCTTT; cdr3_aa: CASSLAGSEAFF
j_call: TRBJ2-1; clone_size: -; v_call: TRBV30; d_call: -; cdr3_nt: TGTGCCTGGAGTACAGACAGATACAATGAGCAGTTCTTC; cdr3_aa: CAWSTDRYNEQFF
j_call: TRBJ2-7; clone_size: -; v_call: TRBV2; d_call: TRBD1; cdr3_nt: TGTGCCAGCAGTGAAGAACAGGGGGCCTACGAGCAGTACTTC; cdr3_aa: CASSEEQGAYEQYF
j_call: TRBJ1-1; clone_size: -; v_call: TRBV14; d_call: -; cdr3_nt: TGTGCCAGCAGCCAAGCACAGTTGAACACTGAAGCTTTCTTT; cdr3_aa: CASSQAQLNTEAFF
j_call: TRBJ1-2; clone_size: -; v_call: TRBV18; d_call: -; cdr3_nt: TGTGCCAGCTCACCGAAGATATCAGGGTACTATGGCTACACCTTC; cdr3_aa: CASSPKISGYYGYTF
j_call: TRBJ1-3; clone_size: -; v_call: TRBV9; d_call: -; cdr3_nt: TGTGCCAGCAGCGTACAGGGCTCTGGAAACACCATATATTTT; cdr3_aa: CASSVQGSGNTIYF
j_call: TRBJ2-1; clone_size: -; v_call: TRBV21-1; d_call: -; cdr3_nt: TGTGCCAGCCAGGGGTGGGGGAAGGGTGAGCAGTTCTTC; cdr3_aa: CASQGWGKGEQFF
j_call: TRBJ2-7; clone_size: once; v_call: TRBV6-5; d_call: -; cdr3_nt: TGTGCCAGCAGTTTAGACAGATACGAGCAGTACTTC; cdr3_aa: CASSLDRYEQYF
j_call: TRBJ1-4; clone_size: -; v_call: TRBV30; d_call: -; cdr3_nt: TGTGCCTGGAGTGTACGACAGTTGCTTATGAATGAAAAACTGTTTTTT; cdr3_aa: CAWSVRQLLMNEKLFF
j_call: TRBJ2-1; clone_size: -; v_call: TRBV24-1; d_call: TRBD1; cdr3_nt: TGTGCCACCAGTGACCCAGGGGGAAGCTATAATGAGCAGTTCTTC; cdr3_aa: CATSDPGGSYNEQFF
j_call: TRBJ2-7; clone_size: -; v_call: TRBV10-2; d_call: -; cdr3_nt: TGCGCCAGCAGTGAGTCCCGAGACAGCCGGAGCTCCTACGAGCAGTACTTC; cdr3_aa: CASSESRDSRSSYEQYF
j_call: TRBJ1-6; clone_size: -; v_call: TRBV11-2; d_call: -; cdr3_nt: TGTGCCAGCAGCTTAGACAGGGACGAACCCCTCCGGGGGTCACCCCTCCACTTT; cdr3_aa: CASSLDRDEPLRGSPLHF
j_call: TRBJ1-5; clone_size: -; v_call: TRBV10-3; d_call: TRBD1; cdr3_nt: TGTGCCATCAGTGAGGGACAGGGTGGGAATCAGCCCCAGCATTTT; cdr3_aa: CAISEGQGGNQPQHF
j_call: TRBJ1-2; clone_size: -; v_call: TRBV6-2/TRBV6-3; d_call: -; cdr3_nt: TGTGCCAGCAGCCCCGATGGAACCGGGACATACCACTATGGCTACACCTTC; cdr3_aa: CASSPDGTGTYHYGYTF
j_call: TRBJ2-2; clone_size: -; v_call: TRBV30; d_call: -; cdr3_nt: TGTGCCTGGAGTCGGACAGCGAACACCGGGGAGCTGTTTTTT; cdr3_aa: CAWSRTANTGELFF
j_call: TRBJ1-1; clone_size: -; v_call: TRBV4-1; d_call: -; cdr3_nt: TGCGCCAGCAGCCGGGGACAAGGTGGCAGGGAGACTGAAGCTTTCTTT; cdr3_aa: CASSRGQGGRETEAFF
j_call: TRBJ1-1; clone_size: once; v_call: TRBV19; d_call: TRBD1; cdr3_nt: TGTGCCAGTAGTATAGGACGGGGACAGGTAGGTGAAGCTTTCTTT; cdr3_aa: CASSIGRGQVGEAFF
j_call: TRBJ2-1; clone_size: few; v_call: TRBV10-1; d_call: TRBD1; cdr3_nt: TGCGCCAGCACCCGGACAGGGACACCATCCTACAATGAGCAGTTCTTC; cdr3_aa: CASTRTGTPSYNEQFF
j_call: TRBJ1-1; clone_size: -; v_call: TRBV19; d_call: -; cdr3_nt: TGTGCCAGTAGTATAAGAGGATCACGGAACACTGAAGCTTTCTTT; cdr3_aa: CASSIRGSRNTEAFF
j_call: TRBJ1-6; clone_size: once; v_call: TRBV6-5; d_call: -; cdr3_nt: TGTGCCAGCAGTTACAGGGTCAGGGGAGATTCACCCCTCCACTTT; cdr3_aa: CASSYRVRGDSPLHF
j_call: TRBJ1-1; clone_size: -; v_call: TRBV10-3; d_call: TRBD1; cdr3_nt: TGTGCCATCAGTGGGGGGACAGGGGTTACTGAAGCTTTCTTT; cdr3_aa: CAISGGTGVTEAFF
j_call: TRBJ2-2; clone_size: -; v_call: TRBV3-1/TRBV3-2; d_call: TRBD2; cdr3_nt: TGTGCCAGCAGCCAAGGGTTAGCGGGGACTAACACCGGGGAGCTGTTTTTT; cdr3_aa: CASSQGLAGTNTGELFF
j_call: TRBJ1-1; clone_size: once; v_call: TRBV7-6; d_call: -; cdr3_nt: TGTGCCAGCAGCTTAACTCAGGGTCGGGTGAACACTGAAGCTTTCTTT; cdr3_aa: CASSLTQGRVNTEAFF
j_call: TRBJ2-5; clone_size: once; v_call: TRBV9; d_call: TRBD2; cdr3_nt: TGTGCCAGCAGCGTGGCGGGGGGGTCAGAGACCCAGTACTTC; cdr3_aa: CASSVAGGSETQYF
j_call: TRBJ2-1; clone_size: -; v_call: TRBV28; d_call: TRBD2; cdr3_nt: TGTGCCAGCAGCGCACCTGGGGGGGGAGGTGAGCAGTTCTTC; cdr3_aa: CASSAPGGGGEQFF
j_call: TRBJ1-2; clone_size: -; v_call: TRBV3-1/TRBV3-2; d_call: -; cdr3_nt: TGTGCCAGCAGCCAGGCGACAGATGGCTACACCTTC; cdr3_aa: CASSQATDGYTF
j_call: TRBJ2-2; clone_size: -; v_call: TRBV5-1; d_call: TRBD2; cdr3_nt: TGCGCCAGCAGCTCTAACAGCCAGCGGGGCGCGAACACCGGGGAGCTGTTTTTT; cdr3_aa: CASSSNSQRGANTGELFF
j_call: TRBJ2-7; clone_size: -; v_call: TRBV13; d_call: TRBD1; cdr3_nt: TGTGCCAGCAGGGGGACAGGGAAAATCGGGGAGCAGTACTTC; cdr3_aa: CASRGTGKIGEQYF
j_call: TRBJ2-7; clone_size: -; v_call: TRBV9; d_call: -; cdr3_nt: TGTGCCAGCAGCGTAGGGCTGTCCTACGAGCAGTACTTC; cdr3_aa: CASSVGLSYEQYF
j_call: TRBJ2-7; clone_size: -; v_call: TRBV10-1; d_call: TRBD2; cdr3_nt: TGCGCCAGCTCCTCAATGACTAGCGGGGGGTCTCTATACGAGCAGTACTTC; cdr3_aa: CASSSMTSGGSLYEQYF
j_call: TRBJ2-7; clone_size: -; v_call: TRBV5-1; d_call: -; cdr3_nt: TGCGCCAGCAGTTTTGACGACAGGAGCTCCTACGAGCAGTACTTC; cdr3_aa: CASSFDDRSSYEQYF
j_call: TRBJ2-1; clone_size: -; v_call: TRBV24-1; d_call: -; cdr3_nt: TGTGCCACCAGTGACTACTCTCGCGGGGCGAAATACAATGAGCAGTTCTTC; cdr3_aa: CATSDYSRGAKYNEQFF
j_call: TRBJ2-3; clone_size: -; v_call: TRBV9; d_call: TRBD2; cdr3_nt: TGTGCCAGCAGCGACCCGATGACTAGCGGGGGCGGAGATACGCAGTATTTT; cdr3_aa: CASSDPMTSGGGDTQYF
j_call: TRBJ2-5; clone_size: once; v_call: TRBV7-2; d_call: TRBD1; cdr3_nt: TGTGCCCGCAAGGCGAGCGGACAGGGGGAGATAGAGACCCAGTACTTC; cdr3_aa: CARKASGQGEIETQYF
j_call: TRBJ1-2; clone_size: -; v_call: TRBV29-1; d_call: TRBD1; cdr3_nt: TGCAGCGTTGTCGGGACAGACAACTATGGCTACACCTTC; cdr3_aa: CSVVGTDNYGYTF
j_call: TRBJ1-1; clone_size: -; v_call: TRBV18; d_call: -; cdr3_nt: TGTGCCAGCTCACTGGAACAGGGAAGGAACACTGAAGCTTTCTTT; cdr3_aa: CASSLEQGRNTEAFF
j_call: TRBJ2-7; clone_size: -; v_call: TRBV6-5; d_call: TRBD2; cdr3_nt: TGTGCCAGCAGTTCCCCGGCGGGGGGGAGCGGCGACGAGCAGTACTTC; cdr3_aa: CASSSPAGGSGDEQYF
j_call: TRBJ1-1; clone_size: -; v_call: TRBV6-1; d_call: TRBD1; cdr3_nt: TGTGCCAGCAGTGAGATTCAGGGGGCGCGGTTGAACACTGAAGCTTTCTTT; cdr3_aa: CASSEIQGARLNTEAFF
j_call: TRBJ1-6; clone_size: -; v_call: TRBV24-1; d_call: -; cdr3_nt: TGTGCCACCAGTGATTCCAGGGCAGGTTCACCCCTCCACTTT; cdr3_aa: CATSDSRAGSPLHF
j_call: TRBJ2-2; clone_size: -; v_call: TRBV19; d_call: TRBD2; cdr3_nt: TGTGCCAGTAGTACCGAGCGGGGAAAAAGGGGAACCGGGGAGCTGTTTTTT; cdr3_aa: CASSTERGKRGTGELFF
j_call: TRBJ2-7; clone_size: -; v_call: TRBV28; d_call: -; cdr3_nt: TGTGCCAGCACCTGGACGGACGGGATATCCTACGAGCAGTACTTC; cdr3_aa: CASTWTDGISYEQYF
j_call: TRBJ1-4; clone_size: few; v_call: TRBV2; d_call: TRBD1; cdr3_nt: TGTGCCAGCAGTGCAGGGGGCCTAAGAGGCAATGAAAAACTGTTTTTT; cdr3_aa: CASSAGGLRGNEKLFF
j_call: TRBJ1-2; clone_size: -; v_call: TRBV12-3/TRBV12-4; d_call: -; cdr3_nt: TGTGCCAGCGGCTCCGGGTCCTATGGCTACACCTTC; cdr3_aa: CASGSGSYGYTF
j_call: TRBJ1-1; clone_size: once; v_call: TRBV30; d_call: -; cdr3_nt: TGTGCCTGGAGTGTAGGGACTTTCGAGGCTGAAGCTTTCTTT; cdr3_aa: CAWSVGTFEAEAFF
j_call: TRBJ2-4; clone_size: -; v_call: TRBV27; d_call: -; cdr3_nt: TGTGCCAGCAGTTTATGGGGCGGGGGCGAGAACATTCAGTACTTC; cdr3_aa: CASSLWGGGENIQYF
j_call: TRBJ1-6; clone_size: -; v_call: TRBV6-6; d_call: -; cdr3_nt: TGTGCCAGCAGTCGAGGCGGGGCTTCGGGTAATTCACCCCTCCACTTT; cdr3_aa: CASSRGGASGNSPLHF
j_call: TRBJ1-1; clone_size: -; v_call: TRBV10-3; d_call: TRBD1; cdr3_nt: TGTGCCATCCCTTTTTGGGGACAGACTTTTCCCACTGAAGCTTTCTTT; cdr3_aa: CAIPFWGQTFPTEAFF
j_call: TRBJ1-2; clone_size: once; v_call: TRBV6-1; d_call: TRBD1; cdr3_nt: TGTGCCAGCAGTGCGGACAGGGGAAGAAGGGGATACGGCTACACCTTC; cdr3_aa: CASSADRGRRGYGYTF
j_call: TRBJ1-5; clone_size: few; v_call: TRBV24-1; d_call: -; cdr3_nt: TGTGCCACCAGTGATTCTAACAGGGCGGGTCAGCCCCAGCATTTT; cdr3_aa: CATSDSNRAGQPQHF
j_call: TRBJ2-3; clone_size: -; v_call: TRBV5-4; d_call: TRBD2; cdr3_nt: TGTGCCAGCAGCAGTAGGACTAGCGGGGGGTATACGCAGTATTTT; cdr3_aa: CASSSRTSGGYTQYF